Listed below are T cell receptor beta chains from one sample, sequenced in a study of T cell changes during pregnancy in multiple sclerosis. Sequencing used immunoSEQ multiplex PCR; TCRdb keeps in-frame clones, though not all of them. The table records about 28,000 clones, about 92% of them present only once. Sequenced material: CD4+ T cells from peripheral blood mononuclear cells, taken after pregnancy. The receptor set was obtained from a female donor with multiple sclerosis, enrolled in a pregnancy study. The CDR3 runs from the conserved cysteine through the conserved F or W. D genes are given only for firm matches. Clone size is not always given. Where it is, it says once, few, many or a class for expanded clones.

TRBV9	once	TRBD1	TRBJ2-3	CASSVGIGTGTDTQYF	TGTGCCAGCAGCGTAGGGATTGGGACAGGTACGGATACGCAGTATTTT
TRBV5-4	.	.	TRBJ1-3	CASSLPLDGGSGNTIYF	TGTGCCAGCAGCCTCCCTTTAGACGGAGGCTCTGGAAACACCATATATTTT
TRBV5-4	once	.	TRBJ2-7	CASSFGESYEQYF	TGTGCCAGCAGCTTCGGGGAGTCCTACGAGCAGTACTTC
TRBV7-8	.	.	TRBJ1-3	CASSLLSDQGYSGNTIYF	TGTGCCAGCAGCTTACTTTCGGACCAGGGCTACTCTGGAAACACCATATATTTT
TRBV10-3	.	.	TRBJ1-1	CAISESAHWTENTEAFF	TGTGCCATCAGTGAGTCAGCGCATTGGACAGAGAACACTGAAGCTTTCTTT
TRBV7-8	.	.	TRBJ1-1	CASSLEWGRAMAFF	TGTGCCAGCAGCTTAGAGTGGGGCAGGGCGATGGCTTTCTTT
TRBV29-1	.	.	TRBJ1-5	CSVGRDNQPQHF	TGCAGCGTTGGACGGGACAATCAGCCCCAGCATTTT
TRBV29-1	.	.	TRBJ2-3	CSVILTTGGDTQYF	TGCAGCGTTATTCTGACGACTGGTGGGGATACGCAGTATTTT
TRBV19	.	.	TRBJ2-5	CASSGQGQETQYF	TGTGCCAGTAGTGGGCAGGGTCAAGAGACCCAGTACTTC
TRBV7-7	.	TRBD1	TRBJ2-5	CASSSGTGTGETQYF	TGTGCCAGCAGCTCAGGGACCGGGACAGGAGAAACCCAGTACTTC
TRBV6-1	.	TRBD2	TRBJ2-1	CASELAVVEYNEQFF	TGTGCCAGCGAGCTAGCGGTGGTCGAATACAATGAGCAGTTCTTC
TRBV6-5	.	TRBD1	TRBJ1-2	CASSRQGGQSGYTF	TGTGCCAGCAGCCGACAGGGGGGTCAAAGTGGCTACACCTTC
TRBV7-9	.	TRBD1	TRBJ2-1	CASSFDRDNEQFF	TGTGCCAGCAGCTTTGACAGGGATAATGAGCAGTTCTTC
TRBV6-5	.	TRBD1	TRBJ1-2	CASSSQGRAYYGYTF	TGTGCCAGCAGTTCACAGGGGCGAGCGTACTATGGCTACACCTTC
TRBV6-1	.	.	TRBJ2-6	CASSDGRAGANVLTF	TGTGCCAGCAGTGATGGCAGGGCTGGGGCCAACGTCCTGACTTTC
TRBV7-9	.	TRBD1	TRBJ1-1	CASGSRGLGTEAFF	TGTGCCAGCGGATCCAGGGGGCTCGGCACTGAAGCTTTCTTT
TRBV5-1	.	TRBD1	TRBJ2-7	CARKTGTGPYEQYF	TGCGCCAGGAAAACCGGGACAGGGCCCTACGAGCAGTACTTC
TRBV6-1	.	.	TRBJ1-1	CASSDPLMNTEAFF	TGTGCCAGCAGTGACCCTCTAATGAACACTGAAGCTTTCTTT
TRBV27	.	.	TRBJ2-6	CASSRNREPGANVLTF	TGTGCCAGCAGCCGAAACAGGGAGCCTGGGGCCAACGTCCTGACTTTC
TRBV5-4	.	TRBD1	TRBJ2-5	CASSPLPTGGFETQYF	TGTGCCAGCAGCCCGCTCCCGACAGGGGGATTTGAGACCCAGTACTTC
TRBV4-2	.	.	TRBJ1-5	CASSQGAGPQPQHF	TGTGCCAGCAGCCAAGGGGCAGGGCCGCAGCCCCAGCATTTT
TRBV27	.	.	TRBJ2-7	CASSLNSFSYEQYF	TGTGCCAGCAGTTTGAACTCTTTCTCCTACGAGCAGTACTTC
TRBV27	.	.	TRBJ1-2	CASSLLAGTNYGYTF	TGTGCCAGCAGTTTATTGGCAGGGACTAACTATGGCTACACCTTC
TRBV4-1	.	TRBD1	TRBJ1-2	CASSHPGQGVYGYTF	TGCGCCAGCAGCCACCCAGGACAGGGAGTGTATGGCTACACCTTC
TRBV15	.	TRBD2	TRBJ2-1	CATSRELAGLSYNEQFF	TGTGCCACCAGCAGAGAACTAGCGGGGCTCTCCTACAATGAGCAGTTCTTC
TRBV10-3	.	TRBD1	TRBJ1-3	CAISQGAFGNTIYF	TGTGCCATCTCGCAGGGGGCTTTTGGAAACACCATATATTTT
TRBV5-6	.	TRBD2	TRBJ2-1	CASSSLTSGTDEQFF	TGTGCCAGCAGCTCCTTGACTAGCGGGACCGATGAGCAGTTCTTC
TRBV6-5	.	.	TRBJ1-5	CASSYDGGSNQPQHF	TGTGCCAGCAGTTACGACGGGGGGAGCAATCAGCCCCAGCATTTT
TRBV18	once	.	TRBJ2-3	CASSENRSPDTQYF	TGTGCCAGCTCAGAGAACAGGTCCCCAGATACGCAGTATTTT
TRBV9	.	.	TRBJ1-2	CASSGATTNYGYTF	TGTGCCAGCAGCGGGGCGACTACTAACTATGGCTACACCTTC
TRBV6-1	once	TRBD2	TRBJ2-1	CASSGGLAGGWNEQFF	TGTGCCAGCAGTGGGGGACTAGCGGGAGGCTGGAATGAGCAGTTCTTC
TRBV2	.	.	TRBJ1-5	CASSSQGLPQPQHF	TGTGCCAGCAGTTCGCAGGGCCTACCTCAGCCCCAGCATTTT
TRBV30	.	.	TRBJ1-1	CARSRLNTEAFF	TGTGCTAGGAGCCGGTTGAACACTGAAGCTTTCTTT
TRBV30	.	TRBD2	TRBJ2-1	CAWSPSRTSSYNEQFF	TGTGCCTGGAGTCCTAGTCGGACTAGCTCCTACAATGAGCAGTTCTTC
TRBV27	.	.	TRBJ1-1	CASSSGGTGRTEAFF	TGTGCCAGCAGTTCGGGAGGAACGGGTCGGACTGAAGCTTTCTTT
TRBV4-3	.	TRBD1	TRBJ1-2	CASSRQGAQGYGYTF	TGCGCCAGCAGTCGACAGGGGGCGCAGGGCTATGGCTACACCTTC
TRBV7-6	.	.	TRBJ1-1	CASSRGQSNTEAFF	TGTGCCAGCAGCCGCGGACAGTCGAACACTGAAGCTTTCTTT
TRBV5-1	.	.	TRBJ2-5	CASSLELRSGTAQYF	TGCGCCAGCAGCTTGGAACTGAGGAGCGGTACGGCCCAGTACTTC